This is a list of T cell receptor beta chains from one sample in a study of early T cells in non-severe SARS-CoV-2 infection. TCRdb reanalysed the 5' RACE reads using MiXCR and keeps one entry per CDR3 protein. The sample contains about 71,000 distinct CDR3 sequences, approximately 14% of which appear only once. The specimen was whole blood. Every receptor here comes from an adult who was a healthcare worker with PCR-confirmed SARS-CoV-2 infection or an uninfected control (not recorded which). The CDR3 runs from the conserved cysteine through the conserved F or W. The order of the fields is clone size, V gene, D gene, J gene, CDR3 protein, CDR3 DNA. The D gene is left open where the match is weak. Expanded clones are given a class, and other clones once, few, many or no size at all.

>.|TRBV28|.|TRBJ1-1
CASTSRDLGALGTEAFF
TGTGCCAGCACCTCCCGGGACCTTGGGGCCTTGGGGACTGAAGCTTTCTTT
>few|TRBV7-9|TRBD1|TRBJ1-1
CASSSGTGPTEAFF
TGTGCCAGCAGCTCTGGGACAGGGCCTACTGAAGCTTTCTTT
>many|TRBV5-8|TRBD2|TRBJ2-2
CASSLGLAANTGELFF
TGTGCCAGCAGCTTGGGACTAGCGGCGAACACCGGGGAGCTGTTTTTT
>few|TRBV7-9|.|TRBJ1-5
CASSAGTLFSVNQPQHF
TGTGCCAGCAGCGCGGGGACACTCTTCTCGGTTAATCAGCCCCAGCATTTT
>few|TRBV7-6|.|TRBJ2-1
CASSLAGTHSYNEQFF
TGTGCCAGCAGCCTCGCCGGGACACACTCCTACAATGAGCAGTTCTTC
>.|TRBV20-1|.|TRBJ2-7
CSASPGTLNEQYF
TGCAGTGCTTCTCCCGGGACATTAAACGAGCAGTACTTC
>few|TRBV14|TRBD1|TRBJ1-4
CASSLRTGGQATNEKLFF
TGTGCCAGCAGCCTCCGGACAGGGGGCCAAGCAACTAATGAAAAACTGTTTTTT
>many|TRBV6-1|TRBD1|TRBJ1-2
CASSNRDRGPPGYTF
TGTGCCAGCAGTAACCGGGACAGGGGACCGCCTGGCTACACCTTC
>many|TRBV3-1|.|TRBJ1-2
CASQGGFGYTF
TGTGCCAGTCAAGGGGGATTTGGCTACACCTTC
>many|TRBV28|.|TRBJ2-2
CASSFSSPDLPGELFF
TGTGCCAGCAGTTTCTCCTCCCCCGACCTCCCGGGGGAGCTGTTTTTT
>.|TRBV12-2|.|TRBJ1-3
CASRLKGRTAPRNTIYF
TGTGCAAGTCGCTTAAAAGGTCGGACAGCACCGAGAAACACCATATATTTT
>.|TRBV7-7|.|TRBJ1-1
CASSRSKGASVTEAFF
TGTGCCAGCAGCCGGTCCAAAGGGGCGTCAGTCACTGAAGCTTTCTTT
>few|TRBV11-3|.|TRBJ1-1
CASSLEPNTEAFF
TGTGCCAGCAGCTTAGAACCTAACACTGAAGCTTTCTTT
>few|TRBV6-1|TRBD1|TRBJ2-3
CASSFGTGGLADTQYF
TGTGCCAGCTCCTTCGGGACAGGGGGCTTAGCAGATACGCAGTATTTT
>few|TRBV29-1|.|TRBJ1-2
CSVEDLLLGDYGYTF
TGCAGCGTTGAAGATCTTTTGTTAGGGGACTATGGCTACACCTTC
>.|TRBV19|.|TRBJ2-1
CASSIGSGDLSRGYNEQFF
TGTGCCAGTAGTATCGGTAGCGGGGACCTTAGCAGGGGGTACAATGAGCAGTTCTTC
>.|TRBV4-1|.|TRBJ1-3
CASSQVGTGSGNTIYF
TGCGCCAGCAGCCAAGTAGGGACTGGCTCTGGAAACACCATATATTTT
>.|TRBV7-6|.|TRBJ2-2
CASSLDLRAGNTGELFF
TGTGCCAGCAGCTTAGATCTGCGGGCAGGGAACACCGGGGAGCTGTTTTTT
>few|TRBV7-6|TRBD2|TRBJ2-2
CASSLTPRGNAGELFF
TGTGCCAGCAGCTTAACCCCGCGGGGGAATGCCGGGGAGCTGTTTTTT
>many|TRBV28|TRBD1|TRBJ2-7
CASSSPVGQGRLEQYF
TGTGCCAGCAGTTCCCCGGTGGGACAGGGACGACTCGAGCAGTACTTC
>many|TRBV23-1|.|TRBJ2-5
CASSQSRRVATARETQYF
TGCGCCAGCAGTCAATCACGTCGGGTCGCGACAGCTAGAGAGACCCAGTACTTC
>few|TRBV12-3/TRBV12-4|.|TRBJ2-7
CASTNTWGTSGQYF
TGTGCCAGCACCAATACCTGGGGTACCAGCGGGCAGTACTTC
>few|TRBV6-1|.|TRBJ1-1
CASSQLQDYEVFF
TGTGCCAGCAGTCAATTACAGGACTACGAAGTTTTCTTT
>few|TRBV12-3/TRBV12-4|.|TRBJ2-1
CASSSPRTGGNQFF
TGTGCCAGCAGTTCCCCCCGGACAGGAGGGAATCAGTTCTTC